The sample holds a few counts of the clone carrying this T cell receptor (delta chain). Its antigen remains unidentified. It is likely a read error: a sequence one base away is far more abundant. Other DNA sequences in this sample translate to the same CDR3. Bulk repertoires came from Vgamma9/Vdelta2+ or Vdelta2-negative gammadelta T cells flow-sorted from PBMC. These data belong to a study of γδ T cells in repeated Plasmodium falciparum infection. Trimming cost V 4 bases and J 4 bases, with 18 bases left between them. Germline CDR1 is GEAIGNYY and CDR2 is EKD. The CDR3 spans 16 residues. TCRdb used CATT to re-call clones from the multiplex PCR reads. The table shows approximately 93,000 delta-chain clones, with 0.75% to 1% occurring only once. General study points: Vgamma9/Vdelta2+ T cells showed a stable polyclonal repertoire with shared TCRgamma sequences.

The chain carries TRDV2 and TRDJ2; D uncertain. TCRdb offers no J gene call, so here the DNA was matched to germline to obtain one. The sequence was obtained from a pool of human donors (malaria-infected and uninfected, not separated). Sequences were obtained from gamma-delta T cells from blood. Here the CDR3 reads CACDTVYGRGTAQLFF. CDR3 sequence (DNA): TGTGCCTGTGATACCGTATATGGGAGAGGGACAGCACAACTCTTCTTT.